The 6 T cell receptor beta chains reported below all come from one sample, sequenced in a study of PD-L1 blockade in urothelial cancer. Time point specified: pretreatment peripheral blood. Clones were read by immunoSEQ multiplex PCR, and TCRdb kept only the in-frame ones, dropping some. Of around 100,000 clones listed, 87% are singletons. The source was PBMCs, collected around atezolizumab (anti-PD-L1) treatment. The source of these receptors is a man aged 60-69 years with urothelial cancer.

The rearrangement joins TRBV18 to TRBJ2-4, with 14 bases aligning to TRBD2. The germline gives CDR1 KGHSH, CDR2 LQKENI. V shed 1 base and J 4 bases; nucleotides not matched to a gene: 3. The CDR3 consists of 17 residues. The CDR3 sequence is CASSPRLAGGQKNIQYF. The CDR3 DNA is TGTGCCAGCTCACCACGACTAGCGGGGGGGCAGAAAAACATTCAGTACTTC.

In its sample, this clone was seen a few times. V and J are TRBV6-1 and TRBJ2-7; D is possibly TRBD1 (6 bases). CDR3 length: 15 amino acids. The germline gives CDR1 MNHNS, CDR2 SASEGT. Trimming removed 6 bases at V and 4 bases at J, with 19 bases between. The CDR3 DNA reads TGTGCCAGCAGGACCGGGACATCGGAGAGGTACGAGCAGTACTTC. As protein: CASRTGTSERYEQYF.

V and J are TRBV28 and TRBJ2-5; weak D call: TRBD2 (6 bases). Germline loops: CDR1 MDHEN, CDR2 SYDVKM. With 6 bases removed from V and 4 bases from J, the gap between germline ends came to 12 bases. This CDR3 is 13 amino acids long. In DNA form, the CDR3 reads TGTGCCAGCAGAAAGGGACTCGCAGAGACCCAGTACTTC. As protein: CASRKGLAETQYF.

The chain couples TRBV7-3 to TRBJ2-1; 8 nucleotides match TRBD1. The CDR3 loop spans 15 amino acids. Germline V gene lookup returns CDR1 SGHTA and CDR2 FQGTGA. The J segment lost 7 bases and the V segment lost 5 bases, leaving 10 bases of the junction unmatched. The CDR3 DNA reads TGTGCCAGCAGCCCAGGGGGCACCCCCTGGAATGAGCAGTTCTTC. This translates into CASSPGGTPWNEQFF.

This clone was found a few times. The chain is built from TRBV9 and TRBJ2-1; 10 positions agree with TRBD1. The germline gives CDR1 SGDLS, CDR2 YYNGEE. This CDR3 region has 16 residues. V trimming: 3 bases; J trimming: 8 bases; junction bases outside the gene matches: 11. CDR3: CASSARDRGSRDEQFF. CDR3 in DNA: TGTGCCAGCAGCGCCCGGGACAGGGGCTCTCGGGATGAGCAGTTCTTC. Full variable domain (missing parts from reference TRBV9 and TRBJ2-1): DSGVTQTPKHLITATGQRVTLRCSPRSGDLSVYWYQQSLDQGLQFLIQYYNGEERAKGNILERFSAQQFPDLHSELNLSSLELGDSALYFCASSARDRGSRDEQFFGPGTRLTVL.

The chain recombines TRBV28 with TRBJ1-1; D perhaps matches TRBD1 (6 bases). CDR1 and CDR2 from the germline V gene are MDHEN and SYDVKM. This CDR3 is 11 amino acids long. V lost 4 bases, J lost 8 bases, and 8 bases lay in between. The DNA of the CDR3 is TGTGCCAGCAGTTACAGGGTCGAAGCTTTCTTT. The encoded protein is CASSYRVEAFF.